Shown below are 10 T cell receptor beta chains from a single sample sequenced in a study of human T cells and chemical hapten exposure. The time point: patch test 1, 2 weeks after DPC sensitization. The treatment is: therapeutic diphenylcyclopropenone sensitization with weekly scalp DPC. Each CDR3 protein gets one entry after TCRdb re-called the RACE reads with MiXCR. Of some 70,000 distinct CDR3 sequences listed, about 31% are singletons. Sequencing was performed on whole blood, taken in connection with sensitization to the hapten diphenylcyclopropenone (DPC). The receptor source for this set is a man aged 40-49 years with alopecia areata. Some clones in this sample may be carry-over from other donors' samples.

V and J are TRBV28 and TRBJ2-7; D perhaps matches TRBD2 (6 bases). V lost 3 bases to trimming and J lost 3 bases, with 9 bases between them. From germline, CDR1 is MDHEN and CDR2 SYDVKM. The CDR3 totals 13 residues. The CDR3 loop is CASSLRGYYEQYF. The CDR3 DNA is TGTGCCAGCAGTTTGCGGGGCTACTACGAGCAGTACTTC.

The chain combines TRBV4-1 with TRBJ1-1; 7 bases align to TRBD1. The germline V gene encodes CDR1 MGHRA and CDR2 YSYEKL. CDR3 length equals 14 residues. V dropped 4 bases and J dropped 6; count of bases not matched to a gene: 8. This CDR3 is CASSPDRVGAEAFF. The CDR3 DNA is TGCGCCAGCAGCCCTGACAGGGTGGGCGCTGAAGCTTTCTTT.

This clonotype showed up just a few times. The chain employs TRBV6-2 or TRBV6-3 and TRBJ2-1, with D possibly TRBD2 on 6 matching bases. Trimming removed 7 bases at V and 10 bases at J, with 14 bases between. Germline values: CDR1 MNHEY, CDR2 SVGEGT. CDR3 length equals 12 residues. For the CDR3, the DNA is TGTGCCAGCACCAACCGGGGGTCGGAGCAGTTCTTC. Protein product: CASTNRGSEQFF.

The chain uses TRBV3-1 and TRBJ1-2; a weak D match, TRBD1 (5 bases). Germline V lookup: CDR1 LGHDT, CDR2 YNNKEL (reference sequence). This CDR3 spans 16 amino acids. Trimming left V 0 bases short and J 5 bases short, with 16 bases between. The CDR3 here is CASSQDRPRVGYGYTF. The CDR3 DNA sequence: TGTGCCAGCAGCCAAGATCGCCCCAGGGTGGGATATGGCTACACCTTC.

The gene calls are TRBV6-5 and TRBJ2-1, with 9 positions matching TRBD1. Losses at the gene ends were 5 bases for V and 3 bases for J; bases not matched to a gene: 14. The CDR3 spans 18 residues. Germline loops: CDR1 MNHEY, CDR2 SVGAGI. The CDR3 loop reads CASSRKKIGTGIYNEQFF. The CDR3 coding sequence is TGTGCCAGCAGTAGGAAGAAAATTGGGACAGGGATCTACAATGAGCAGTTCTTC.

This clonotype has only a few counts. The rearrangement uses TRBV20-1 and TRBJ2-5, with D perhaps assigned TRBD1 or TRBD2 (5 bases each). V was trimmed by 3 bases and J by 0 bases, leaving 11 bases between them. The CDR3 extends over 14 amino acids. Per germline, CDR1 DFQATT and CDR2 SNEGSKA (reference sequence). CDR3 nucleotide sequence: TGCAGTGCTAGTGGGACCGGGTACCAAGAGACCCAGTACTTC. Its protein product is CSASGTGYQETQYF.

This clonotype was observed a handful of times. V gene TRBV20-1 combines with J gene TRBJ1-1, with D unresolved. The CDR3 runs 13 residues. Germline loops: CDR1 DFQATT, CDR2 SNEGSKA (reference sequence). V gave up 6 bases and J gave up 4 bases, with 15 bases separating them. CDR3 nucleotides: TGCAGTGCCAAGACACTCTTAGGCACTGAAGCTTTCTTT. This codes for CSAKTLLGTEAFF.

This clonotype showed up just once. The genes are TRBV6-6 and TRBJ1-5, with unresolved D. Germline V lookup: CDR1 MNHNY, CDR2 SVGAGI (reference sequence). The CDR3 runs to 15 residues. Between the trimmed V and J ends, which lost 6 bases and 0 bases, there was a span of 12 bases. The DNA for the CDR3 is TGTGCCAGCAGCCAGGACGGAAATAGCAATCAGCCCCAGCATTTT. Encoded protein: CASSQDGNSNQPQHF.

The chain recombines TRBV12-3 or TRBV12-4 with TRBJ1-3; D ambiguous. The CDR3 is 12 residues long. The V gene lost 6 bases and the J gene lost 4 bases, with 7 bases spanning the gap. The CDR3 coding sequence is TGTGCCAGCAGACCCGGAGGAAACACCATATATTTT. This codes for CASRPGGNTIYF.

This rearrangement joins TRBV6-5 to TRBJ2-3; D might be TRBD2 (6 bases). V gave up 5 bases and J gave up 2 bases, with 17 bases separating them. The CDR3 contains 16 residues. Germline CDR1 MNHEY, CDR2 SVGAGI. The CDR3 nucleotides read TGTGCCAGCAGTAAAGGTGGAGGGTGGGCCACAGATACGCAGTATTTT. Amino acid sequence: CASSKGGGWATDTQYF.